This T cell receptor (beta chain) was captured by sequencing in a study of OX40 agonist ivuxolimab in advanced cancers. For context, the study as a whole: Ivuxolimab, which targeted the costimulatory receptor OX40 (CD134), was an agonistic, fully human IgG2 monoclonal antibody. Intravenous ivuxolimab was administered to patients every 2 weeks at six dose levels: 0.01, 0.1, 0.3, 1.5, 3 and 10 mg/kg. Of the approximately 54 patients in dose escalation, 19 had hepatocellular carcinoma, some 15 had melanoma, 9 had renal cell carcinoma and 9 had head and neck cancer. The dose-escalation cohort was around 84% male with a mean age of about 60 years, ranging from 23 to 79. Prior anti-PD-1, anti-PD-L1 or anti-CTLA-4 therapy was permitted, and approximately 41% of dose-escalation patients had received checkpoint inhibitors. Partial responses were achieved by three dose-escalation patients, of whom one had hepatocellular carcinoma and two had cutaneous melanoma. The point of sequencing TCRbeta in the periphery was to test whether ivuxolimab changed TCR sequence diversity and drove clonal T-cell expansion. The monotherapy dose-escalation portion (N ≈ 50 patients) of the phase I ivuxolimab trial is reported in the paper.

Genomic DNA was extracted from sorted cells for sequencing of the TCRbeta CDR3 region. The immunoSEQ Assay was used to sequence the TCRbeta CDR3 regions. Held by TCRdb, this immuneACCESS table contains in-frame sequences only and omits some clones. Under half of the omission traces to an unresolved V gene where checked; the cause of the rest is unknown. The sample table lists about 75,000 clones, 86% of them with a count of one. Approximately 8% of the sample lies in the top ten. Study-wide findings and limitations: The antigen specificity of the peripheral T cells that underwent clonal expansion was not determined. After ivuxolimab, CD8+ T cells had more expanded clones than CD4+ T cells on average. Low levels of normalized T-cell clonal expansion were also seen in some patients who did not respond. Clonal expansion of both CD4+ and CD8+ blood T cells was observed from baseline to week 6 at doses 0.1 to 3.0 mg/kg. In the 0.1-3.0 mg/kg groups, partial responders had among the lowest normalized peripheral clonal expansion, particularly in CD8+ T cells.

The trial excluded patients who had a history of autoimmune disease or were on systemic immunosuppression. Peripheral blood for TCR sequencing was collected from all dose cohorts at baseline, on cycle 4 day 1, and on cycle 7 day 1. Samples were obtained from an open-label, multicenter, first-in-human phase I dose-escalation trial of ivuxolimab. Adults with locally advanced or metastatic melanoma, renal cell carcinoma, hepatocellular carcinoma or head and neck squamous cell carcinoma were enrolled in the trial. Before TCR sequencing, CD4+ T cells and CD8+ T cells were sorted from peripheral blood as separate populations. As regards this clone: What this receptor recognizes is not known. The sample holds no much larger clone one base away, and base qualities are not on file.

From the germline V gene, CDR1 is SGHAT and CDR2 is FQNNGV. From the cysteine up to the phenylalanine, the CDR3 has a length of 15 residues. The read is trimmed to its CDR3 DNA, 45 bases read in frame from base 1. The germline ends are 12 bases apart after V is trimmed by 4 bases and J by 0 bases. This material consisted of CD4+ or CD8+ T cells sorted from blood, taken in a trial of the OX40 agonist ivuxolimab. In this chain, TRBV11-2 is recombined with TRBJ1-1, with TRBD1 perhaps the D gene, on 5 matching bases. This receptor was identified in an adult with an advanced solid tumor such as melanoma, head and neck, liver or kidney cancer. The encoded CDR3 is CASSSSGTLNTEAFF. The nucleotide sequence is TGTGCCAGCAGCTCCTCCGGGACTTTGAACACTGAAGCTTTCTTT.